A selection of T cell receptor beta chains follows, all from one sample in a study of blood T cell repertoires in COVID-19. Assay used: immunoSEQ multiplex PCR; TCRdb lists only in-frame clones, some missing. The sample has some 200,000 clones, roughly 80% seen once. The sample taken for sequencing was peripheral blood. These receptors all stem from a woman of 80 years or more with COVID-19, enrolled during active disease. Each CDR3 is given with its conserved first and last residue. A D gene is named only where the DNA matches it firmly. For some rows the clone size is stated as once, few or many, or as a class when expanded; others skip it.

TGTGCCAGCAGCCATATCAGCTCCTACAATGAGCAGTTCTTC	CASSHISSYNEQFF	TRBV7-8	-	-	TRBJ2-1
TGTGCCAGCAGCCTAGGGACAGCGGTTGATGGCTACACCTTC	CASSLGTAVDGYTF	TRBV21-1	-	few	TRBJ1-2
TGTGCCGCTCGACAGGGTCCTAGCACAGATACGCAGTATTTT	CAARQGPSTDTQYF	TRBV6-5	TRBD1	-	TRBJ2-3
TGTGCCAGCAGGGAGGACAGGGGCTATGGCTACACCTTC	CASREDRGYGYTF	TRBV6-5	TRBD1	-	TRBJ1-2
TGCGCCAGCAGCCGGGACAGAAATGAGCAGTTCTTC	CASSRDRNEQFF	TRBV5-1	TRBD1	-	TRBJ2-1
TGCGCCAGCAGCTCCCCTACGGGAGTTCGTGATGGCTACACCTTC	CASSSPTGVRDGYTF	TRBV5-1	-	-	TRBJ1-2
TGTGCCAGCAGCCTCGGGGGGAGGGCCACCGGGGAGCTGTTTTTT	CASSLGGRATGELFF	TRBV5-4	TRBD2	-	TRBJ2-2
TGTGCCAGCAGCTTAGGCCGGGCGGGGGGCTACGAGCAGTACTTC	CASSLGRAGGYEQYF	TRBV11-2	TRBD2	-	TRBJ2-7
TGTGCCAGCTTATCCCAAACAGGGACAGGGGCCAATCAGCCCCAGCATTTT	CASLSQTGTGANQPQHF	TRBV28	TRBD1	-	TRBJ1-5
TGTGCCAGCAGCTTAGATTGGACAGAGGAGACCCAGTACTTC	CASSLDWTEETQYF	TRBV7-2	-	-	TRBJ2-5
TGTGCCTGGAGAGACGGACTCCCTAATTCACCCCTCCACTTT	CAWRDGLPNSPLHF	TRBV30	-	-	TRBJ1-6